This T cell receptor beta chain was sequenced for a study of blood T cell repertoires in COVID-19. Study in general: Sample material is recorded as cDNA or gDNA derived from T cells, B-cell-depleted T cells, or PBMCs.

The V segment lost 0 bases and the J segment 6 bases; nucleotides outside the gene matches: 5. This CDR3 is built from 16 residues. CDR1 and CDR2 from the germline V gene are SGDLS and YYNGEE. Original processing notes: For nucleated cells, counts were estimated from reference gene primer amplification. Only in-frame clones appear in the TCRdb table, and some are missing; sequencing was by immunoSEQ multiplex PCR. The D gene and trimming were derived from the DNA, and the V and J assignments and clone size from that table. The sample holds under 250,000 clones; about nine tenths are singletons and the top ten take more than 5.5%.

The V call is TRBV9, the J call TRBJ2-2, with 10 bases identical to TRBD2. The sequenced sample consisted of peripheral blood. The clonotype was recovered from a man aged 60-69 years who had recovered from COVID-19. The DNA of the CDR3 is TGTGCCAGCAGCGTAGGCACTAGCGGGGCCCCCGGGGAGCTGTTTTTT. Protein product: CASSVGTSGAPGELFF.